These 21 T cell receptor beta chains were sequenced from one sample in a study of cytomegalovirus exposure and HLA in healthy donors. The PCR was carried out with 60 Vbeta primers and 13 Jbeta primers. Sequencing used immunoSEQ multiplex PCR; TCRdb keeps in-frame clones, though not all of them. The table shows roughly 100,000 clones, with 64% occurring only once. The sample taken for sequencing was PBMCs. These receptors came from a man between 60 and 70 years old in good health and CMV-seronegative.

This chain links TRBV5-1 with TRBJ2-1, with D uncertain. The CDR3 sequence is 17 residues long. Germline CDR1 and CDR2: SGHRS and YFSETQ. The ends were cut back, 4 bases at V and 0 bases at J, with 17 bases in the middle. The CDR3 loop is CASSAPLEASSYNEQFF. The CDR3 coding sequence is TGCGCCAGCAGCGCGCCGTTAGAAGCGAGCTCCTACAATGAGCAGTTCTTC.

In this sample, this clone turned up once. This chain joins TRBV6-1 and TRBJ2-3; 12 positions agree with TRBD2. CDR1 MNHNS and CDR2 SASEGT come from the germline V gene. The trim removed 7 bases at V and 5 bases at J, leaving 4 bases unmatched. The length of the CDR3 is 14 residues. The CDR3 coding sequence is TGTGCCAGCATGCTAGCGGGAGGGATAGATACGCAGTATTTT. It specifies CASMLAGGIDTQYF.

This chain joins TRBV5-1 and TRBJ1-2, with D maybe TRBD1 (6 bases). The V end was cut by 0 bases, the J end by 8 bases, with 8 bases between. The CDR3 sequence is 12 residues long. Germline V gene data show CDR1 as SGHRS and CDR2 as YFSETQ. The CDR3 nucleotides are TGCGCCAGCAGCTTGGACAGGGAAGGCTACACCTTC. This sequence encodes CASSLDREGYTF.

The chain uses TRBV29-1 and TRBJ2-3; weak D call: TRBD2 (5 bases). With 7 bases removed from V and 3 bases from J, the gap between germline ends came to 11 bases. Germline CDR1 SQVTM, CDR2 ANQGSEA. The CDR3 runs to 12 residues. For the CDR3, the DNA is TGCAGCGCACGGACGGGGACAGATACGCAGTATTTT. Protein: CSARTGTDTQYF.

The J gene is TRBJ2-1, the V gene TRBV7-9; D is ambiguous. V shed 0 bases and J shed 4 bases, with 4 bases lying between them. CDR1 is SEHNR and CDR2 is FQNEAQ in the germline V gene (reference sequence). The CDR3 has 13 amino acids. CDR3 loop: CASSLAEYNEQFF. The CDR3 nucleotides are TGTGCCAGCAGCTTAGCTGAGTACAATGAGCAGTTCTTC. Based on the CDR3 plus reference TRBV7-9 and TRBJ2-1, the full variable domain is DTGVSQNPRHKITKRGQNVTFRCDPISEHNRLYWYRQTLGQGPEFLTYFQNEAQLEKSRLLSDRFSAERPKGSFSTLEIQRTEQGDSAMYLCASSLAEYNEQFFGPGTRLTVL.

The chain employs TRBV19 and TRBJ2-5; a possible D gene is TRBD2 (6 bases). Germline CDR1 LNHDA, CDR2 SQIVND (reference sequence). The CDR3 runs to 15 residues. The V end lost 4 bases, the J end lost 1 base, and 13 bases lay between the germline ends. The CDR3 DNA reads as TGTGCCAGTAGTACGCGGGACCTTATCCAAGAGACCCAGTACTTC. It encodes CASSTRDLIQETQYF.

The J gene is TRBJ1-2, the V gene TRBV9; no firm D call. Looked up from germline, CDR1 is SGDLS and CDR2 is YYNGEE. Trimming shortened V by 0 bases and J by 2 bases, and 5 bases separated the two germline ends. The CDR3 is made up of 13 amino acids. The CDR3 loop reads CASSVEPNYGYTF. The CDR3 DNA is TGTGCCAGCAGCGTAGAGCCAAACTATGGCTACACCTTC.

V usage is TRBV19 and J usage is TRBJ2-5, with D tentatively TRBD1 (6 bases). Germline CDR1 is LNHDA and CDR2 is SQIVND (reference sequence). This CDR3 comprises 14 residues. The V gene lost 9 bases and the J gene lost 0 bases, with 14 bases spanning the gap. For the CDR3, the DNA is TGTGCCAGCAAACAGGGATCGGACCAAGAGACCCAGTACTTC. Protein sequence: CASKQGSDQETQYF.

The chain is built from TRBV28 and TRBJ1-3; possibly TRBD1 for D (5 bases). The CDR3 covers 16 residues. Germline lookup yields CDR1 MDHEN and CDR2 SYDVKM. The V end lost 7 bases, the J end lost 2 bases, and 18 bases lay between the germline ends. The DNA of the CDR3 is TGTGCCAGCACCTTCCCTGGGGGGAGGACTGGAAACACCATATATTTT. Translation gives CASTFPGGRTGNTIYF.

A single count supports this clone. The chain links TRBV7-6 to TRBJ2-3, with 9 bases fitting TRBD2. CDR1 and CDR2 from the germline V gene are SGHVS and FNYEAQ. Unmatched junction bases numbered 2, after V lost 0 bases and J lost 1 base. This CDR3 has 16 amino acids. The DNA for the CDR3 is TGTGCCAGCAGCTTAGCCCAGCGGGGGGGCACAGATACGCAGTATTTT. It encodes CASSLAQRGGTDTQYF.

The CDR3 reads CASSVEDRGRGAFF. The CDR3 nucleotides are TGTGCCAGCAGCGTAGAGGACAGGGGCCGAGGAGCTTTCTTT. The rearrangement links TRBV9 to TRBJ1-1; 9 nucleotides match TRBD1. Germline-derived CDR1 and CDR2 are SGDLS and YYNGEE. The CDR3 is 14 amino acids. With V trimmed by 0 bases and J by 10 bases, 7 bases remained unmatched.

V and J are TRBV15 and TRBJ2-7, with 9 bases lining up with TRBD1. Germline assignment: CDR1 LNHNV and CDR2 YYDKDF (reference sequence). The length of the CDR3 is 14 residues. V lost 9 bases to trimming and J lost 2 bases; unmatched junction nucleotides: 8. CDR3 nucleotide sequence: TGTGCCACTCTTGGGACAGGGCTACCCTACGAGCAGTACTTC. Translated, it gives CATLGTGLPYEQYF.

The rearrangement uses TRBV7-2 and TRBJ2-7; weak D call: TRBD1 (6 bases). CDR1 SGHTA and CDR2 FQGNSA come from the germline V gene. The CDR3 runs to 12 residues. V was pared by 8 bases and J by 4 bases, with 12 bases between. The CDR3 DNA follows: TGTGCCAGCGGGGACATTGCGTACGAGCAGTACTTC. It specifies CASGDIAYEQYF.

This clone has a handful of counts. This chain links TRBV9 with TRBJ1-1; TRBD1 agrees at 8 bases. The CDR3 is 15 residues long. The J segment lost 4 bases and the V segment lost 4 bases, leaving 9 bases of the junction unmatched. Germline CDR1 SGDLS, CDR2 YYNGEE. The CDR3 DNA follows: TGTGCCAGCAGCACTTCAGGGGGCGCAGTCACTGAAGCTTTCTTT. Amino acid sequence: CASSTSGGAVTEAFF. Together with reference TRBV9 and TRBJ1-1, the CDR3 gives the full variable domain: DSGVTQTPKHLITATGQRVTLRCSPRSGDLSVYWYQQSLDQGLQFLIQYYNGEERAKGNILERFSAQQFPDLHSELNLSSLELGDSALYFCASSTSGGAVTEAFFGQGTRLTVV.

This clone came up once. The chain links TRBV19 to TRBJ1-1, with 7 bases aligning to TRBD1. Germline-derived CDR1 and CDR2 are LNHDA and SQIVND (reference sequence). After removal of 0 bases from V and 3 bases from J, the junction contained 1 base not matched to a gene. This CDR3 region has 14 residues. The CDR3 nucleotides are TGTGCCAGTAGTATAGACAGGGGGTACACTGAAGCTTTCTTT. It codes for CASSIDRGYTEAFF. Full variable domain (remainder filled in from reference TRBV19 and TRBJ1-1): DGGITQSPKYLFRKEGQNVTLSCEQNLNHDAMYWYRQDPGQGLRLIYYSQIVNDFQKGDIAEGYSVSREKKESFPLTVTSAQKNPTAFYLCASSIDRGYTEAFFGQGTRLTVV.

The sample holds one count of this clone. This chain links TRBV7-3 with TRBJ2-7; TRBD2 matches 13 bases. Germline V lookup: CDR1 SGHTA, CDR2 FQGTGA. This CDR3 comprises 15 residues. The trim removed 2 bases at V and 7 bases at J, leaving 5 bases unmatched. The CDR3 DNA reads TGTGCCAGCAGCTTAGGGGGGACTAGCGGGATTGAGCAGTACTTC. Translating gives CASSLGGTSGIEQYF. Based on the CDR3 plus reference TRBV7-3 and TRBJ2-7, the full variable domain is GAGVSQTPSNKVTEKGKYVELRCDPISGHTALYWYRQSLGQGPEFLIYFQGTGAADDSGLPNDRFFAVRPEGSVSTLKIQRTERGDSAVYLCASSLGGTSGIEQYFGPGTRLTVT.

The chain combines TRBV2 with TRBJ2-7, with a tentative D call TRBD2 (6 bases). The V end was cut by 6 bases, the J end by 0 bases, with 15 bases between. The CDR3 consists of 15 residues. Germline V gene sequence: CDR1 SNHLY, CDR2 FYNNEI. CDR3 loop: CASSVGLTNSYEQYF. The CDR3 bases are TGTGCCAGCAGCGTGGGACTGACCAACTCCTACGAGCAGTACTTC.

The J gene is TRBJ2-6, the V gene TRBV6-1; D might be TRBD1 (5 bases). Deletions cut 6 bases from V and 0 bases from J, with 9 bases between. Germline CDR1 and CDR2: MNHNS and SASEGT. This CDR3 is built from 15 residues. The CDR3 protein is CASSRDSSGANVLTF. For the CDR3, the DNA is TGTGCCAGCAGCAGAGACAGCTCTGGGGCCAACGTCCTGACTTTC.

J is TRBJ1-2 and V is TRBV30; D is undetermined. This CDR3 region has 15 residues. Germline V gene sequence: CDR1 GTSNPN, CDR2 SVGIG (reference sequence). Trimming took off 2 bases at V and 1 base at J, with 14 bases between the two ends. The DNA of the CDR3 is TGTGCCTGGAGTACGTCAGCGATTATTAACTATGGCTACACCTTC. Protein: CAWSTSAIINYGYTF. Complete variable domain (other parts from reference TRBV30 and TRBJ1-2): SQTIHQWPATLVQPVGSPLSLECTVEGTSNPNLYWYRQAAGRGLQLLFYSVGIGQISSEVPQNLSASRPQDRQFILSSKKLLLSDSGFYLCAWSTSAIINYGYTFGSGTRLTVV.

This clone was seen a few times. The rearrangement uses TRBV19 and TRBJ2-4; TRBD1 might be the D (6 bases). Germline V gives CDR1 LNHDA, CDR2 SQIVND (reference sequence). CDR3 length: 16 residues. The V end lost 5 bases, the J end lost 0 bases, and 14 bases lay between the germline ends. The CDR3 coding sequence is TGTGCCAGTAGTTCCGAAGACAGGATAGCCAAAAACATTCAGTACTTC. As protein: CASSSEDRIAKNIQYF.

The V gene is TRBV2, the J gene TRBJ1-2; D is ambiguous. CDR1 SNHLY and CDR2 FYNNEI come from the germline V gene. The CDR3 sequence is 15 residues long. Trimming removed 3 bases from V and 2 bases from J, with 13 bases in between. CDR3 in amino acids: CASSEVRERNYGYTF. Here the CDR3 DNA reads TGTGCCAGCAGTGAGGTCCGGGAACGGAACTATGGCTACACCTTC.